This T cell receptor beta chain was captured by sequencing in a study of blood T cell repertoires in COVID-19. Study as a whole: The samples span acute and convalescent COVID-19 from the United States, Italy and Spain. PBMCs, B-cell-depleted T cells, or T cells were the source of the cDNA or gDNA that made up the material.

J lost 5 bases, V lost 6 bases, and 7 bases had no gene match. The CDR3 covers 16 residues. The V gene's germline CDR1 is MNHEY and CDR2 SVGEGT. Original data processing: Reference gene primer amplification gave nucleated cell count estimates. Assay: immunoSEQ multiplex PCR; the TCRdb copy retains only in-frame clones and omits some. V and J calls and clone size are given by that table; D and trimming were obtained from the DNA. Of roughly 150,000 clones listed, about four fifths are singletons. Enrollment of patients from Seattle took place during active infection, with longitudinal follow-up. This chain links TRBV6-2 or TRBV6-3 with TRBJ2-2, with 12 positions matching TRBD2. Source material: peripheral blood. The clonotype comes from a woman of 80 years or more with COVID-19, enrolled during active disease. The CDR3 loop is CASSPSGGVGTGELFF. The CDR3 bases are TGTGCCAGCAGCCCTAGCGGGGGGGTCGGTACCGGGGAGCTGTTTTTT.